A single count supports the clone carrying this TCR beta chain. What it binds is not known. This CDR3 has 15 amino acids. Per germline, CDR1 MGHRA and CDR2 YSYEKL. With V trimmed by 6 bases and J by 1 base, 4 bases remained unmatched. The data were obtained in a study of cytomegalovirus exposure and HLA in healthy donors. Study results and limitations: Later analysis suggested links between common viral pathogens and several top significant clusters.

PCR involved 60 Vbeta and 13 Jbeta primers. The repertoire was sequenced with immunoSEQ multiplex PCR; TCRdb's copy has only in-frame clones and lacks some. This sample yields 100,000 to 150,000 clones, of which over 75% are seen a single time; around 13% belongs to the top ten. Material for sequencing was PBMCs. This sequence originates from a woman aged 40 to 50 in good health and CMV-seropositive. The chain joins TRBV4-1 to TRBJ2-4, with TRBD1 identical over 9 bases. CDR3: CASRGQGFAKNIQYF. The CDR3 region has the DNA TGCGCCAGCAGGGGACAGGGCTTTGCCAAAAACATTCAGTACTTC.